The rows below give T cell receptor beta chains drawn from one sample of a study of cytomegalovirus exposure and HLA in healthy donors. Repertoires were generated with immunoSEQ multiplex PCR, while TCRdb's copy carries only in-frame clones and drops some. This sample lists around 97,000 clones; its ten largest clones have around 3.2%. Source material: PBMCs. The receptors originated from a man aged 35 to 55 in good health and CMV-seronegative. The CDR3 runs from the conserved cysteine through the conserved F or W. Fields, in order: V gene, J gene, D gene, CDR3 protein, CDR3 DNA. D genes are given only for firm matches.

TRBV9,TRBJ2-5,NA,CASSVSVRTGSETQYF,TGTGCCAGCAGCGTTTCCGTCCGCACGGGATCGGAGACCCAGTACTTC
TRBV10-3,TRBJ2-7,TRBD2,CAISVGPGLAGLSYEQYF,TGTGCCATCAGTGTAGGCCCCGGACTAGCGGGACTCTCCTACGAGCAGTACTTC
TRBV5-1,TRBJ2-3,TRBD2,CASSLAVSGGSTDTQYF,TGCGCCAGCAGCTTGGCCGTGAGCGGGGGTAGCACAGATACGCAGTATTTT
TRBV19,TRBJ2-1,NA,CASSIDVGRSTYNEQFF,TGTGCCAGTAGTATAGACGTTGGGAGATCCACCTACAATGAGCAGTTCTTC
TRBV28,TRBJ2-6,TRBD1,CASSSRQGAGANVLTF,TGTGCCAGCAGTTCCCGACAGGGTGCTGGGGCCAACGTCCTGACTTTC
TRBV6-5,TRBJ2-7,NA,CASSYSGRPSGEQYF,TGTGCCAGCAGTTACTCAGGCCGACCTTCAGGCGAGCAGTACTTC
TRBV18,TRBJ2-2,NA,CASSPRTAAGSTGELFF,TGTGCCAGCTCACCAAGGACGGCGGCAGGGTCAACCGGGGAGCTGTTTTTT
TRBV5-1,TRBJ1-2,TRBD1,CASSLHPPGQTNYGYTF,TGCGCCAGCAGCTTGCACCCCCCGGGACAGACTAACTATGGCTACACCTTC
TRBV6-6,TRBJ2-7,NA,CASGQTKDEQYF,TGTGCCAGCGGACAGACCAAGGACGAGCAGTACTTC
TRBV11-3,TRBJ2-3,NA,CASSFSPSTDTQYF,TGTGCCAGCAGCTTTAGTCCTAGCACAGATACGCAGTATTTT
TRBV5-1,TRBJ2-3,TRBD1,CASSSGQGVSDTQYF,TGCGCCAGCAGCTCAGGACAGGGGGTATCTGATACGCAGTATTTT
TRBV9,TRBJ2-5,TRBD2,CASSVGTSGVGQETQYF,TGTGCCAGCAGCGTAGGGACTAGCGGGGTAGGGCAAGAGACCCAGTACTTC
TRBV11-2,TRBJ1-4,NA,CASSLGQATNEKLFF,TGTGCCAGCAGCCTAGGTCAGGCAACTAATGAAAAACTGTTTTTT